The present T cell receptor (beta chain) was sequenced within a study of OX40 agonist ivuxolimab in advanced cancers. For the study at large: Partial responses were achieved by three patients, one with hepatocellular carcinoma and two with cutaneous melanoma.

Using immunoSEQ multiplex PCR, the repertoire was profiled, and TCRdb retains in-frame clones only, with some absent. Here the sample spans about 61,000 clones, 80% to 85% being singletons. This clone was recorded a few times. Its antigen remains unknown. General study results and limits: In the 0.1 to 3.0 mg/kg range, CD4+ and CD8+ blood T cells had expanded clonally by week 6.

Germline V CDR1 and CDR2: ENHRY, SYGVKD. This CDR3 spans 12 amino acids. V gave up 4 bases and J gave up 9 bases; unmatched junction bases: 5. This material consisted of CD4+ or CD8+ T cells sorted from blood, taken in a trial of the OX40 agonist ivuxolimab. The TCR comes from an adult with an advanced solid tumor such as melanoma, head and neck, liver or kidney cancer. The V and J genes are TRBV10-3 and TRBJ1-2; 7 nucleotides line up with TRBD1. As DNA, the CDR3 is TGTGCCATCAGTGGGGACAGCCAAAGCTACACCTTC. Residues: CAISGDSQSYTF.